This is a list of T cell receptor beta chains from one sample in a study of shared clonotypes between healthy human individuals. Some clones are missing from TCRdb's copy, which holds only in-frame ones; the method was immunoSEQ multiplex PCR. The data hold 2 million to 2.5 million clones, with 90% to 95% observed a single time. The sample comprised naive CD4+ T cells sorted from blood. These receptors were obtained from a man between 18 and 35 years old in good health. Each CDR3 is given with its conserved first and last residue. The size of a clone is reported for some rows only, either as once, few or many, or as a class for expanded clones.

size	J	V	CDR3
NA	TRBJ1-4	TRBV28	CASNSGTGDEKLFF
NA	TRBJ2-7	TRBV7-9	CASSLALYEQYF
NA	TRBJ2-7	TRBV10-2	CASSSGGGIYEQYF
NA	TRBJ1-2	TRBV18	CASSPQTGGNYGYTF
NA	TRBJ2-7	TRBV19	CATRGDGTGFDEQYF
NA	TRBJ2-7	TRBV9	CASSVDLAGGSYEQYF
NA	TRBJ2-2	TRBV11-2	CASSFSPGGLNTGELFF
once	TRBJ2-3	TRBV30	CAWNDGRRTDTQYF
NA	TRBJ1-1	TRBV30	CAWSVQENTEAFF
NA	TRBJ1-2	TRBV29-1	CSVEERWGQLNYGYTF
NA	TRBJ1-5	TRBV10-1	CASSQGINQPQHF
once	TRBJ2-3	TRBV5-1	CASSWDGSTDTQYF
NA	TRBJ1-6	TRBV6-5	CASSTYRAYNSPLHF
once	TRBJ2-7	TRBV6-5	CASSWGTGNTYEQYF
once	TRBJ2-7	TRBV10-3	CAISEMPGVGYEQYF
NA	TRBJ2-7	TRBV5-6	CASSFRTIWGNYEQYF
NA	TRBJ2-7	TRBV20-1	CSAKQVYEQYF
once	TRBJ2-7	TRBV28	CASTPTGNSYEQYF
NA	TRBJ1-6	TRBV7-8	CASSLPGTGYSPLHF
NA	TRBJ2-3	TRBV18	CASSPMGLAGLNTDTQYF
NA	TRBJ1-2	TRBV4-3	CASSPSPGVYGYTF
NA	TRBJ2-3	TRBV6-5	CASSYLGTQYF
NA	TRBJ2-7	TRBV30	CAWSTGRNYEQYF
NA	TRBJ2-1	TRBV4-1	CASSQEGYEFNEQFF
NA	TRBJ2-5	TRBV27	CASRRTGTTEETQYF
NA	TRBJ2-7	TRBV7-2	CASTKFLGNEQYF
NA	TRBJ2-1	TRBV4-3	CASSQDTSGRVDEQFF
NA	TRBJ1-4	TRBV5-1	CASSNTGGPNEKLFF
once	TRBJ1-1	TRBV5-1	CASSNQGPRTEAFF
NA	TRBJ2-5	TRBV5-1	CASQTSGTSEGETQYF
NA	TRBJ2-3	TRBV18	CASSPPMFASGDTQYF